The table lists the clone carrying this T cell receptor (beta chain) with a few counts. Its matching antigen is unknown. Trimming removed 5 bases from V and 4 bases from J; junction bases left unmatched: 5. Germline V gene sequence: CDR1 MNHEY, CDR2 SVGAGI. CDR3 size: 15 residues. The data derive from a study of beta chain features in type 1 diabetes. Study-level results: Moderate yet significant TCRB CDR3 shortening was seen in Type 1 diabetes patients in all four CD4+ subsets.

Reverse transcription of all isolated RNA meant that expressed TCRB transcripts were sequenced. Here immunoSEQ multiplex PCR was the method, and the copy in TCRdb shows in-frame clones only, minus some. This sample has about 170,000 clones, with approximately 8% found just once. Sequencing input: central memory CD4+ T cells from blood. The sequence was collected from a man between 18 and 35 years old with type 1 diabetes. The chain links TRBV6-5 to TRBJ1-1, with TRBD1 matching 12 bases. CDR3 protein: CASSPGQGAGTEAFF. Here the CDR3 DNA reads TGTGCCAGCAGTCCGGGACAGGGGGCGGGCACTGAAGCTTTCTTT.